This T cell receptor beta chain was captured by sequencing in a study of T cell responses to AZD1222 COVID-19 vaccine. TCRdb keeps only in-frame clones here, not all; method: immunoSEQ multiplex PCR. Of roughly 150,000 clones listed, around nine tenths are singletons. The CDR3 runs 18 residues. The germline V gene has CDR1 MDHEN and CDR2 SYDVKM. Trimming removed 4 bases from V and 0 bases from J, with 22 bases in between. The chain uses TRBV28 and TRBJ2-7; D may be TRBD1 (7 bases). This receptor was taken from an adult in good health. The specimen was peripheral blood, collected on day 0 of AZD1222 vaccination. CDR3 DNA: TGTGCCAGCAGTTCTCTGTTAGGGGAGGACAGGTTCTCCTACGAGCAGTACTTC. This sequence encodes CASSSLLGEDRFSYEQYF.